This TCR beta chain was captured in a study of T cells in tumors after PD-1 blockade. Study background: Patients received pembrolizumab 200 mg every 3 weeks or cemiplimab 350 mg every 2 weeks. A subset received ongoing vismodegib 150 mg daily alongside anti-PD-1 therapy. Study outcomes and limitations: Some novel exhausted tumor clones appeared in pre-treatment blood, suggesting peripheral recruitment.

Sequencing used immunoSEQ multiplex PCR; TCRdb keeps in-frame clones, though not all of them. Here the sample spans 23,000 or so clones, roughly four fifths being singletons. The sample holds one count of this clone. Its antigen is not known. This sequence was found in a human donor with basal cell carcinoma. Sequencing was performed on PBMCs, taken after anti-PD-1 treatment.

For the CDR3, the DNA is TGTGCCAGCAGCTTAGGGGGAGGGCGTGCTGATACGCAGTATTTT. Protein product: CASSLGGGRADTQYF. The rearrangement uses TRBV7-8 and TRBJ2-3; 7 nucleotides agree with TRBD2. V was pared by 1 base and J by 6 bases, with 7 bases of the junction left unmatched. Germline V gene sequence: CDR1 SGHVS, CDR2 FQNEAQ. The CDR3 runs 15 residues.